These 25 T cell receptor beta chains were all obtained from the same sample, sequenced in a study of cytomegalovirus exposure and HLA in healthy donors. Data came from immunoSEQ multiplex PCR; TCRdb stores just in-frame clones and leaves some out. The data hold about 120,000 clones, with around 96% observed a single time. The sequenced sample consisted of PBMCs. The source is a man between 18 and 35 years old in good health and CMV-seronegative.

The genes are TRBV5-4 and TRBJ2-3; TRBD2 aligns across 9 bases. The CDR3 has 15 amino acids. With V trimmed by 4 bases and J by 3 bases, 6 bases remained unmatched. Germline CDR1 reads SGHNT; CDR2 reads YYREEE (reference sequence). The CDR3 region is CASSDPGLATDTQYF. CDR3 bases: TGTGCCAGCAGCGACCCGGGACTAGCAACAGATACGCAGTATTTT.

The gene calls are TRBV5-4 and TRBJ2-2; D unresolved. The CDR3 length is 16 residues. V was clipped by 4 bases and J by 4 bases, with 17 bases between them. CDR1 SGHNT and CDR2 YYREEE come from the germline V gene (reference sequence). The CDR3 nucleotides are TGTGCCAGCAGCCGCCGTTTAGAAGCGTCCACCGGGGAGCTGTTTTTT. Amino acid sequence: CASSRRLEASTGELFF.

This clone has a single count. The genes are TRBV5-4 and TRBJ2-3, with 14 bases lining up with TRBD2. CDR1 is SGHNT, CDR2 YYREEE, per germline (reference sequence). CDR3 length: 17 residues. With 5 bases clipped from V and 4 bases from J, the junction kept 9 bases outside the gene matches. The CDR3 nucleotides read TGTGCCAGCAGAGGGGGGGGACTAGCGGGAGTCCCAGATACGCAGTATTTT. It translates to CASRGGGLAGVPDTQYF.

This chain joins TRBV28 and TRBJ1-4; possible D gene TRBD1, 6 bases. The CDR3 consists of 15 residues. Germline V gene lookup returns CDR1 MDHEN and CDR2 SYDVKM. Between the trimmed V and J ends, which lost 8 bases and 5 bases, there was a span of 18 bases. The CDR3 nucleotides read TGTGCCAGCGGGACACCTGACCAAAGGAATGAAAAACTGTTTTTT. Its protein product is CASGTPDQRNEKLFF. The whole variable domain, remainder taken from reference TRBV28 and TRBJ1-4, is DVKVTQSSRYLVKRTGEKVFLECVQDMDHENMFWYRQDPGLGLRLIYFSYDVKMKEKGDIPEGYSVSREKKERFSLILESASTNQTSMYLCASGTPDQRNEKLFFGSGTQLSVL.

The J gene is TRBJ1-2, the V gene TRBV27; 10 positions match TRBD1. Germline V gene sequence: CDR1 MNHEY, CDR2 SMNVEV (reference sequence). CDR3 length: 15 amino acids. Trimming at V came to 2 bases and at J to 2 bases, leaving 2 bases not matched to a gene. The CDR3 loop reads CASSLGTGANYGYTF. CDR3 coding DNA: TGTGCCAGCAGTTTAGGGACAGGGGCGAACTATGGCTACACCTTC.

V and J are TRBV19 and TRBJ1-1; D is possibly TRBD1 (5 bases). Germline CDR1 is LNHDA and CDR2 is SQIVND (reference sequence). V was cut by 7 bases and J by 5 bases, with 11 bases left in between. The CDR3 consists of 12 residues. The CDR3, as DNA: TGTGCCAGTACAAGGGGCAGGACTGAAGCTTTCTTT. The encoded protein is CASTRGRTEAFF. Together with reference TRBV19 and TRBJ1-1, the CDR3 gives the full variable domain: DGGITQSPKYLFRKEGQNVTLSCEQNLNHDAMYWYRQDPGQGLRLIYYSQIVNDFQKGDIAEGYSVSREKKESFPLTVTSAQKNPTAFYLCASTRGRTEAFFGQGTRLTVV.

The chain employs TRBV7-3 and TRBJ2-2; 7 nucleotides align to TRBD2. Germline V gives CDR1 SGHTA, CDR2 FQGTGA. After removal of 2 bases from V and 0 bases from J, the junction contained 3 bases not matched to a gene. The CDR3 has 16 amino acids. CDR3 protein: CASSLEAGANTGELFF. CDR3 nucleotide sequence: TGTGCCAGCAGCTTAGAGGCGGGGGCGAACACCGGGGAGCTGTTTTTT.

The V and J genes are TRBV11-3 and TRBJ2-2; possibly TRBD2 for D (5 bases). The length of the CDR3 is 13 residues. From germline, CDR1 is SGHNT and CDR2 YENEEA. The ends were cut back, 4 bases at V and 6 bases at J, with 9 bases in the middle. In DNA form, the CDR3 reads TGTGCCAGCAGCTCGAGGGCCTCCGGGGAGCTGTTTTTT. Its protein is CASSSRASGELFF. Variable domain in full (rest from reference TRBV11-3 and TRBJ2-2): EAGVVQSPRYKIIEKKQPVAFWCNPISGHNTLYWYLQNLGQGPELLIRYENEEAVDDSQLPKDRFSAERLKGVDSTLKIQPAELGDSAVYLCASSSRASGELFFGEGSRLTVL.

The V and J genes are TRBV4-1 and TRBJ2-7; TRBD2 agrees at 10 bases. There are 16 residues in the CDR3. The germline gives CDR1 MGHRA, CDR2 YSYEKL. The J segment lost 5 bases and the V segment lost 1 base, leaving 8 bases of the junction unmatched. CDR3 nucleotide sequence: TGCGCCAGCAGCCAAGTGGCGAGCGGGAGGGCCCACGAGCAGTACTTC. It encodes CASSQVASGRAHEQYF.

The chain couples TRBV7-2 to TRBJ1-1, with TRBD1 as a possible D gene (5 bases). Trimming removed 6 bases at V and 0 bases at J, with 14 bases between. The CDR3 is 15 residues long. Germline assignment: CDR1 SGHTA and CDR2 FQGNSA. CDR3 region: CASSVRVSMNTEAFF. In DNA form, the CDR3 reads TGTGCCAGCAGTGTCAGGGTAAGCATGAACACTGAAGCTTTCTTT.

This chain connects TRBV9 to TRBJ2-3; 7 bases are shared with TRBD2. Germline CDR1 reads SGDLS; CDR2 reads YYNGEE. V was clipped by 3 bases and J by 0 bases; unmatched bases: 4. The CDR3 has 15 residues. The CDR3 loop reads CASSALALSTDTQYF. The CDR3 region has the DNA TGTGCCAGCAGCGCACTAGCGCTTAGCACAGATACGCAGTATTTT.

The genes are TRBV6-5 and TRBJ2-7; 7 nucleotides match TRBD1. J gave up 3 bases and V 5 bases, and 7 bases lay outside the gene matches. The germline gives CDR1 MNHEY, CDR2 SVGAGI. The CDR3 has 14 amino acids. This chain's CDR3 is CASSPDRSFYEQYF. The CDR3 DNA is TGTGCCAGCAGTCCGGACAGGTCTTTCTACGAGCAGTACTTC.

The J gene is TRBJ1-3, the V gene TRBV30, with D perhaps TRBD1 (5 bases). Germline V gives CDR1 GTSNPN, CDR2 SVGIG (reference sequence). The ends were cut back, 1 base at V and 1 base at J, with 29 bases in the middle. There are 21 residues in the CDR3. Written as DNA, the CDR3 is TGTGCCTGGAGTGCCTCGAAGGGGAGGGTGGTAGTCTCACTTTCTGGAAACACCATATATTTT. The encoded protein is CAWSASKGRVVVSLSGNTIYF.

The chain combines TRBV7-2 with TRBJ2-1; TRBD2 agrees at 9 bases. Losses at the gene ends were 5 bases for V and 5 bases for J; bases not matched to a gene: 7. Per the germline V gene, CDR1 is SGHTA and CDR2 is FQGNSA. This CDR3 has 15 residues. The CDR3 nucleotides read TGTGCCAGCAGCCCCGGGACTAGCAGGAACAATGAGCAGTTCTTC. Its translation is CASSPGTSRNNEQFF.

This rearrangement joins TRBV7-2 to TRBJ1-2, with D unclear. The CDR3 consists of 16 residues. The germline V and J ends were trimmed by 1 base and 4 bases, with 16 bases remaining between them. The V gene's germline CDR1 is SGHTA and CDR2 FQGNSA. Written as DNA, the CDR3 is TGTGCCAGCAGCTTAGGGCTCCGGGGAACACTCTATGGCTACACCTTC. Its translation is CASSLGLRGTLYGYTF. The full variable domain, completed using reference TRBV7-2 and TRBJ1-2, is GAGVSQSPSNKVTEKGKDVELRCDPISGHTALYWYRQSLGQGLEFLIYFQGNSAPDKSGLPSDRFSAERTGGSVSTLTIQRTQQEDSAVYLCASSLGLRGTLYGYTFGSGTRLTVV.

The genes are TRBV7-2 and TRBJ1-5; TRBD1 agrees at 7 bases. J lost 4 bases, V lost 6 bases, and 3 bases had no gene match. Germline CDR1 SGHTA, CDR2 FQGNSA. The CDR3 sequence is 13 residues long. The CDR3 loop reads CASSLQGNQPQHF. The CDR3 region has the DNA TGTGCCAGCAGTTTACAGGGGAATCAGCCCCAGCATTTT.

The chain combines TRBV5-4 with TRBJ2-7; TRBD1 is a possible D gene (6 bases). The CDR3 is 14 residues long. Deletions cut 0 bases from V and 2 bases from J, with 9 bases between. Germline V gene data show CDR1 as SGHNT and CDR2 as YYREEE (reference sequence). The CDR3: CASSLGRGPYEQYF. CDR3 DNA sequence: TGTGCCAGCAGCTTGGGCAGGGGCCCCTACGAGCAGTACTTC.

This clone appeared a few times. In nucleotides, the CDR3 is TGCAGTGCCCGGTCAGATACGCAGTATTTT. It translates to CSARSDTQYF. The chain couples TRBV20-1 to TRBJ2-3; D remains unclear. This CDR3 comprises 10 residues. V was trimmed by 6 bases and J by 4 bases, leaving 5 bases between them. Germline loops: CDR1 DFQATT, CDR2 SNEGSKA (reference sequence).

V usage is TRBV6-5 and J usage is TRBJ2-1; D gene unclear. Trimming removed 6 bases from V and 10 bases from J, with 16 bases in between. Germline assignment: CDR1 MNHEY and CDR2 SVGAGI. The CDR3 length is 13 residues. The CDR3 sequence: CASSERLNGEQFF. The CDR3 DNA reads TGTGCCAGCAGCGAAAGACTCAACGGGGAGCAGTTCTTC.

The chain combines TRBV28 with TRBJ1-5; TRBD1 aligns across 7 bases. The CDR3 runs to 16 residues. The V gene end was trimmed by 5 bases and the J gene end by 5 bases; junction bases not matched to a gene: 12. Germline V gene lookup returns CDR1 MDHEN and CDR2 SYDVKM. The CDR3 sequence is CASSLRDRGLDQPQHF. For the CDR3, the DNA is TGTGCCAGCAGTCTACGGGACAGAGGTTTAGATCAGCCCCAGCATTTT.

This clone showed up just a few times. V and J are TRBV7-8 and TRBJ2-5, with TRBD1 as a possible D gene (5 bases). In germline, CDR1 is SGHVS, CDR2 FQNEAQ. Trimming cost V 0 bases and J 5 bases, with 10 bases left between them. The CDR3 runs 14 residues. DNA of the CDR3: TGTGCCAGCAGCTTAGCGCGCAGGGCGGAGACCCAGTACTTC. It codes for CASSLARRAETQYF.

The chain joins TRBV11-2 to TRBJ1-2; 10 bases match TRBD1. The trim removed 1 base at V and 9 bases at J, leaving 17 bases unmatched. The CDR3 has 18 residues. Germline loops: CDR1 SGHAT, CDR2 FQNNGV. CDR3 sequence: CASSLGGTGALAEPSYTF. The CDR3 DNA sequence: TGTGCCAGCAGCTTAGGCGGGACAGGGGCGCTAGCAGAGCCAAGCTACACCTTC.

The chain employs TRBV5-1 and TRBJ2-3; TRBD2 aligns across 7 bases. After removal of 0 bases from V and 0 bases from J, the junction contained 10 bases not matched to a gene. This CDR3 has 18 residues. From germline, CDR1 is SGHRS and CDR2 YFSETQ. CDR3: CASSLATRAGTSTDTQYF. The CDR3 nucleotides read TGCGCCAGCAGCTTGGCTACTAGAGCGGGAACAAGCACAGATACGCAGTATTTT.

CDR3: CASSSGLDTDEQFF. In DNA form, the CDR3 reads TGTGCCAGCAGTTCGGGACTAGATACGGATGAGCAGTTCTTC. The rearrangement uses TRBV6-5 and TRBJ2-1, with 8 positions matching TRBD2. Germline-derived CDR1 and CDR2 are MNHEY and SVGAGI. The CDR3 consists of 14 residues. The ends lost 4 bases at V and 8 bases at J; junction bases unmatched: 7.

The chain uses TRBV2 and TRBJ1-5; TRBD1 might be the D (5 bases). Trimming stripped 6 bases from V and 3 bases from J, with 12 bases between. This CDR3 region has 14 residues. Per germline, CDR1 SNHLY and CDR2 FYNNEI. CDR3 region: CASSRVSNNQPQHF. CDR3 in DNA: TGTGCCAGCAGCAGGGTTAGTAACAATCAGCCCCAGCATTTT.